These T cell receptor beta chains were read from a single sample in a study of preoperative IRX-2 immunotherapy in early breast cancer. Libraries were prepared by immunoSEQ multiplex PCR; TCRdb keeps only in-frame clonotypes and omits some of them. Of tens of thousands of clones listed, about 75% were seen once; the top ten hold 6% to 8.5%. Sample: lymph node tissue, taken after IRX-2 immunotherapy. Source of these receptors: a human donor with breast cancer. Each CDR3 is given with its conserved first and last residue. The D gene is left open where the match is weak. Only part of the rows carry a size: once, few, many, or a class if the clone is expanded.

CDR3nt: TGTGCCATCAGTGAGTCAACAAGGGGATCCTACGAGCAGTACTTC
CDR3aa: CAISESTRGSYEQYF
v_gene: TRBV10-3
d_gene: .
j_gene: TRBJ2-7
abundance: .

CDR3nt: TGCGCCAGCAGCTCCGGGAAAACTACAACTAATGAAAAACTGTTTTTT
CDR3aa: CASSSGKTTTNEKLFF
v_gene: TRBV5-1
d_gene: .
j_gene: TRBJ1-4
abundance: .

CDR3nt: TGTGCCAGCAGCCTTAAGGGACTAGCGGGAGAATGGGGGCAAGAGACCCAGTACTTC
CDR3aa: CASSLKGLAGEWGQETQYF
v_gene: TRBV11-3
d_gene: TRBD2
j_gene: TRBJ2-5
abundance: once

CDR3nt: TGCGCCAGCAGCTTGGGGACTTCCCTTCCCTACAATGAGCAGTTCTTC
CDR3aa: CASSLGTSLPYNEQFF
v_gene: TRBV5-1
d_gene: .
j_gene: TRBJ2-1
abundance: .

CDR3nt: TGTGCCAGTAGTAAGGGGGGACTGTCGAACACTGAAGCTTTCTTT
CDR3aa: CASSKGGLSNTEAFF
v_gene: TRBV19
d_gene: .
j_gene: TRBJ1-1
abundance: .

CDR3nt: TGTGCCGGGAGTAGAGGGGGGCTAGGTGAAAAACTGTTTTTT
CDR3aa: CAGSRGGLGEKLFF
v_gene: TRBV30
d_gene: .
j_gene: TRBJ1-4
abundance: once

CDR3nt: TGCGCCAGCACCGGAACAGGGCCATATGGCTACACCTTC
CDR3aa: CASTGTGPYGYTF
v_gene: TRBV10-2
d_gene: .
j_gene: TRBJ1-2
abundance: .

CDR3nt: TGTGCCAGTAGGGGGACAGGGAACGAAAAACTGTTTTTT
CDR3aa: CASRGTGNEKLFF
v_gene: TRBV19
d_gene: TRBD1
j_gene: TRBJ1-4
abundance: .

CDR3nt: TGTGCCAGTAGTAGGGCAGTCTCCTACGAGCAGTACTTC
CDR3aa: CASSRAVSYEQYF
v_gene: TRBV19
d_gene: .
j_gene: TRBJ2-7
abundance: .

CDR3nt: TGTGCCAGCAGTTCGGGGACAGTCTCTGGAAACACCATATATTTT
CDR3aa: CASSSGTVSGNTIYF
v_gene: TRBV6-8
d_gene: TRBD1
j_gene: TRBJ1-3
abundance: few

CDR3nt: TGTGCCAGCACTTTACAGGGGCGAGGGAATGAGCAGTTCTTC
CDR3aa: CASTLQGRGNEQFF
v_gene: TRBV6-8
d_gene: TRBD1
j_gene: TRBJ2-1
abundance: .

CDR3nt: TGTGCCAGCAGCTTGGTAGGGACCCAGTACCAAGAGACCCAGTACTTC
CDR3aa: CASSLVGTQYQETQYF
v_gene: TRBV11-3
d_gene: .
j_gene: TRBJ2-5
abundance: once

CDR3nt: TGTGCCAGCAGTTTCGAAGACCTAAGAGCGGCCTGGGGGGAGACCCAGTACTTC
CDR3aa: CASSFEDLRAAWGETQYF
v_gene: TRBV6-8
d_gene: .
j_gene: TRBJ2-5
abundance: .

CDR3nt: TGTGCCAGCAGCCTCAACGGCGCGGGCTATGGCTACACCTTC
CDR3aa: CASSLNGAGYGYTF
v_gene: TRBV7-5
d_gene: .
j_gene: TRBJ1-2
abundance: .

CDR3nt: TGTGCCAGCAGCTTTCGGTTGTCCAGCGGGGGAAGGTATGAGCAGTTCTTC
CDR3aa: CASSFRLSSGGRYEQFF
v_gene: TRBV7-1
d_gene: TRBD2
j_gene: TRBJ2-1
abundance: .

CDR3nt: TGCGCCACCTCAAAGGGGCCGGGGAACACTGAAGCTTTCTTT
CDR3aa: CATSKGPGNTEAFF
v_gene: TRBV10-1
d_gene: .
j_gene: TRBJ1-1
abundance: .

CDR3nt: TGCAGCGTTGACGATTCCCCGGAGGACAGGGTCTGGAGCGGGAGTTGGTACAATGAGCAGTTCTTC
CDR3aa: CSVDDSPEDRVWSGSWYNEQFF
v_gene: TRBV29-1
d_gene: .
j_gene: TRBJ2-1
abundance: .

CDR3nt: TGTGCTAGTGGTTTGGTACACGGATTAAGACTAGCGGGACCCACAGATACGCAGTATTTT
CDR3aa: CASGLVHGLRLAGPTDTQYF
v_gene: TRBV12-5
d_gene: TRBD2
j_gene: TRBJ2-3
abundance: .

CDR3nt: TGTGCCAGCAGTTCCATCCGGGGGCATGGGAAATTGTTTTTT
CDR3aa: CASSSIRGHGKLFF
v_gene: TRBV11-3
d_gene: .
j_gene: TRBJ1-4
abundance: .

CDR3nt: TGTGCTAGTGGGTTAAACCCGGACAGGGGCGATAGTAACACCGGGGAGCTGTTTTTT
CDR3aa: CASGLNPDRGDSNTGELFF
v_gene: TRBV12-5
d_gene: TRBD1
j_gene: TRBJ2-2
abundance: few

CDR3nt: TGTGCCAGCAATAAGGGGGGGTCCCACGAGCAGTACTTC
CDR3aa: CASNKGGSHEQYF
v_gene: TRBV6-8
d_gene: .
j_gene: TRBJ2-7
abundance: .

CDR3nt: TGTGCCAGCAGAATCACCACCGGGGACAGCCTCTACGAGCAGTACTTC
CDR3aa: CASRITTGDSLYEQYF
v_gene: TRBV6-8
d_gene: TRBD1
j_gene: TRBJ2-7
abundance: .

CDR3nt: TGTGCCAGCAGCCAGGACATTTCCTCTGGGGCCAACGTCCTGACTTTC
CDR3aa: CASSQDISSGANVLTF
v_gene: TRBV11-3
d_gene: .
j_gene: TRBJ2-6
abundance: medium-sized

CDR3nt: TGTGCCAGTAGTCCAAGCCCGTTAGAGCAGTACTTC
CDR3aa: CASSPSPLEQYF
v_gene: TRBV19
d_gene: .
j_gene: TRBJ2-7
abundance: once

CDR3nt: TGCGCCAGCAGCCAAACCGCAGGGTTGGACACTGAAGCTTTCTTT
CDR3aa: CASSQTAGLDTEAFF
v_gene: TRBV1
d_gene: .
j_gene: TRBJ1-1
abundance: .

CDR3nt: TGTGCCAGCAGTTACTCGTACCAGCGCGCGAACACCGGGGAGCTGTTTTTT
CDR3aa: CASSYSYQRANTGELFF
v_gene: TRBV6-8
d_gene: .
j_gene: TRBJ2-2
abundance: medium-sized

CDR3nt: TGTGCCAGTAGTATCAGGCACCCTACTAGCGGAACCTACAATGAGCAGTTCTTC
CDR3aa: CASSIRHPTSGTYNEQFF
v_gene: TRBV19
d_gene: TRBD2
j_gene: TRBJ2-1
abundance: .

CDR3nt: TGTGCCAGCAGTTACGGTTTACCAGGGATAACCTACAATGAGCAGTTCTTC
CDR3aa: CASSYGLPGITYNEQFF
v_gene: TRBV6-9
d_gene: .
j_gene: TRBJ2-1
abundance: .

CDR3nt: TGCGCCAGCAGCCAAGATTTGGGGGGGTCTTCTGACTCCAACTATGGCTACACCTTC
CDR3aa: CASSQDLGGSSDSNYGYTF
v_gene: TRBV23-1
d_gene: .
j_gene: TRBJ1-2
abundance: .

CDR3nt: TGTGCCAGCAGCGTAGGAGCGGCTAAATACAATGAGCAGTTCTTC
CDR3aa: CASSVGAAKYNEQFF
v_gene: TRBV9
d_gene: .
j_gene: TRBJ2-1
abundance: .

CDR3nt: TGTGCCAACAGTTTATTCACAGGGGGCGGGGGTTCCTACGAGCAGTACTTC
CDR3aa: CANSLFTGGGGSYEQYF
v_gene: TRBV6-8
d_gene: TRBD1
j_gene: TRBJ2-7
abundance: .

CDR3nt: TGCGCCAGCAGCTTGGGGACTAGCGGGAGAATCAATGAGCAGTTCTTC
CDR3aa: CASSLGTSGRINEQFF
v_gene: TRBV5-1
d_gene: TRBD2
j_gene: TRBJ2-1
abundance: .

CDR3nt: TGTGCCAGCAGTTTATCCGGGACAGGGGCCTACGAGCAGTACTTC
CDR3aa: CASSLSGTGAYEQYF
v_gene: TRBV6-8
d_gene: TRBD1
j_gene: TRBJ2-7
abundance: .

CDR3nt: TGTGCCAGCAGTTCCTTGGGACTAGCGGGAAGCTCCTACGAGCAGTACTTC
CDR3aa: CASSSLGLAGSSYEQYF
v_gene: TRBV28
d_gene: TRBD2
j_gene: TRBJ2-7
abundance: .

CDR3nt: TGTGCCGTGGAGAGAAACAATCAGCCCCAGCATTTT
CDR3aa: CAVERNNQPQHF
v_gene: TRBV28
d_gene: .
j_gene: TRBJ1-5
abundance: .

CDR3nt: TGTGCCAGCAGCTTAACTAGCGGGAAAGAGGAGCAGTTCTTC
CDR3aa: CASSLTSGKEEQFF
v_gene: TRBV11-3
d_gene: TRBD2
j_gene: TRBJ2-1
abundance: .

CDR3nt: TGTGCCAGCATTCAAGGACATTATAGCAATCAGCCCCAGCATTTT
CDR3aa: CASIQGHYSNQPQHF
v_gene: TRBV6-8
d_gene: .
j_gene: TRBJ1-5
abundance: .

CDR3nt: TGTGCCAGCGCTTTAAGGACCGGACGGGGTGGCTACACCTTC
CDR3aa: CASALRTGRGGYTF
v_gene: TRBV6-8
d_gene: .
j_gene: TRBJ1-2
abundance: .

CDR3nt: TGTGCCAGCAGCTTAGATGAGGGTTATGGAAACACCATATATTTT
CDR3aa: CASSLDEGYGNTIYF
v_gene: TRBV7-6
d_gene: .
j_gene: TRBJ1-3
abundance: .

CDR3nt: TGTGCCAGTAGTATTCAGCGGGGGGCTCAGCCCCAGCATTTT
CDR3aa: CASSIQRGAQPQHF
v_gene: TRBV19
d_gene: .
j_gene: TRBJ1-5
abundance: .

CDR3nt: TGTGCCAGCAGCTGGGGACAGGGGGCTGGAAACACCATATATTTT
CDR3aa: CASSWGQGAGNTIYF
v_gene: TRBV11-3
d_gene: TRBD1
j_gene: TRBJ1-3
abundance: .

CDR3nt: TGTGCCAGCAGTGAGGCGGGAGAGACCTATGAGCAGTTCTTC
CDR3aa: CASSEAGETYEQFF
v_gene: TRBV25-1
d_gene: TRBD2
j_gene: TRBJ2-1
abundance: medium-sized

CDR3nt: TGCGCCAGCAGCTTGTCTGGCCCGGGAAGCATACAAGAGACCCAGTACTTC
CDR3aa: CASSLSGPGSIQETQYF
v_gene: TRBV5-1
d_gene: .
j_gene: TRBJ2-5
abundance: .

CDR3nt: TGTGCCAGCAGTAACCGACAGGGGGTAAACACTGAAGCTTTCTTT
CDR3aa: CASSNRQGVNTEAFF
v_gene: TRBV6-8
d_gene: TRBD1
j_gene: TRBJ1-1
abundance: .

CDR3nt: TGTGCCAGCAGCTTTCGTCAGACAGGGGGAAAGGAAGCTTTCTTT
CDR3aa: CASSFRQTGGKEAFF
v_gene: TRBV11-3
d_gene: TRBD1
j_gene: TRBJ1-1
abundance: .

CDR3nt: TGTGCCCTTACCAGGGACAGTTATGGAAACACCATATATTTT
CDR3aa: CALTRDSYGNTIYF
v_gene: TRBV30
d_gene: TRBD1
j_gene: TRBJ1-3
abundance: .

CDR3nt: TGTGCCAGCAATCGCGACAGGGTTAGCAATCAGCCCCAGCATTTT
CDR3aa: CASNRDRVSNQPQHF
v_gene: TRBV6-8
d_gene: TRBD1
j_gene: TRBJ1-5
abundance: .

CDR3nt: TGTGCCAGTAGTTTCGCACCACAGAGCGGGGAGCTGTTTTTT
CDR3aa: CASSFAPQSGELFF
v_gene: TRBV19
d_gene: .
j_gene: TRBJ2-2
abundance: .

CDR3nt: TGTGCCAGCAGTACCCCGGACAGGGCCACTGAAGCTTTCTTT
CDR3aa: CASSTPDRATEAFF
v_gene: TRBV6-8
d_gene: TRBD1
j_gene: TRBJ1-1
abundance: few

CDR3nt: TGCGCCAGCAGTGAGAGTAGCGGGTCCAGTAATGAGCAGTTCTTC
CDR3aa: CASSESSGSSNEQFF
v_gene: TRBV10-2
d_gene: TRBD2
j_gene: TRBJ2-1
abundance: .

CDR3nt: TGCGCCAGCAGCTTGGGAGGGGACAGCTTCTACGAGCAGTACTTC
CDR3aa: CASSLGGDSFYEQYF
v_gene: TRBV5-1
d_gene: TRBD1
j_gene: TRBJ2-7
abundance: once

CDR3nt: TGTGCCAGCAGTGAGGGACAGGGAGCGTTCTACGAGCAGTACTTC
CDR3aa: CASSEGQGAFYEQYF
v_gene: TRBV6-8
d_gene: TRBD1
j_gene: TRBJ2-7
abundance: .

CDR3nt: TGTGCCAGCAGTTTTTTCGGGCAGGTGGATTTCTTT
CDR3aa: CASSFFGQVDFF
v_gene: TRBV28
d_gene: .
j_gene: TRBJ1-1
abundance: once